One and the same sample provided the 9 T cell receptor beta chains below, sequenced in a study of T cells in Graves' hyperthyroidism and ophthalmopathy. RNA transcripts yielded amplified TCR beta CDR3 regions. Primed by the HTBI set, a first-round RT-PCR was run on the TCR CDR3. TCRdb reprocessed the multiplex PCR reads via MiXCR and lists one record per CDR3 protein. The data contain 350,000 to 400,000 distinct CDR3 sequences, approximately 13% of them singletons. Sequencing used blood. Receptors originate from a woman aged 60 to 75 with Graves' hyperthyroidism.

The chain carries TRBV10-3 and TRBJ2-2, with 15 bases lining up with TRBD2. With V trimmed by 4 bases and J by 7 bases, 13 bases remained unmatched. Germline loops: CDR1 ENHRY, CDR2 SYGVKD. The CDR3 sequence is 19 residues long. DNA for the CDR3: TGTGCCATCAGTGCTGCGACCGGACTAGCGGGAGGGGTGAGCGGGGAGCTGTTTTTT. Translation gives CAISAATGLAGGVSGELFF.

This clonotype appeared many times. The gene calls are TRBV15 and TRBJ1-6; 7 bases are a match to TRBD1. Germline CDR1 and CDR2: LNHNV and YYDKDF (reference sequence). CDR3 length: 13 amino acids. The V segment lost 2 bases and the J segment 9 bases; nucleotides outside the gene matches: 1. Here the CDR3 reads CATSRQGGSPLHF. CDR3 DNA sequence: TGTGCCACCAGCAGACAGGGGGGTTCACCCCTCCACTTT.

This clonotype came up a few times. V gene TRBV12-5 combines with J gene TRBJ2-1; D tentatively reads TRBD1 or TRBD2 (5 bases each). The CDR3 contains 14 residues. The V end lost 4 bases, the J end lost 4 bases, and 11 bases lay between the germline ends. Germline CDR1 reads LGHNT; CDR2 reads FRNRAP. The CDR3 nucleotides are TGTGCTAGTGGTTCGTGGGACCCTTACAATGAGCAGTTCTTC. Protein: CASGSWDPYNEQFF.

As concerns this clonotype: This clone may be a read error of a much larger clone one base away. The V call is TRBV11-3, the J call TRBJ2-7, with 10 nucleotides matching TRBD2. V trimming: 5 bases; J trimming: 2 bases; junction bases outside the gene matches: 15. Germline CDR1 and CDR2: SGHNT and YENEEA. The CDR3 length is 18 residues. CDR3 protein: CASSPRGLADMSTYEQYF. DNA for the CDR3: TGTGCCAGCAGCCCCCGAGGACTAGCGGATATGTCTACCTACGAGCAGTACTTC.

This clonotype was detected many times. The chain joins TRBV11-2 to TRBJ2-5; D not resolved. Trimming took off 2 bases at V and 2 bases at J, with 9 bases between the two ends. CDR3 length equals 14 residues. Per the germline V gene, CDR1 is SGHAT and CDR2 is FQNNGV. The CDR3 nucleotides read TGTGCCAGCAGCTTACGACCAGGACAAGAGACCCAGTACTTC. It translates to CASSLRPGQETQYF.

The chain uses TRBV10-3 and TRBJ2-7; TRBD2 matches at 11 bases. This CDR3 is 14 amino acids long. The V gene's germline CDR1 is ENHRY and CDR2 SYGVKD. The V and J ends lost 3 bases and 5 bases, in that order; junction bases with no gene match: 3. This CDR3 is CAISDFSGRDEQYF. The CDR3 DNA sequence: TGTGCCATCAGTGATTTTAGCGGGAGGGACGAGCAGTACTTC.

This clonotype was recorded a few times. The J gene is TRBJ1-3, the V gene TRBV9; tentative D call: TRBD1 (6 bases). The germline V gene has CDR1 SGDLS and CDR2 YYNGEE. The CDR3 extends over 14 amino acids. Trimming removed 3 bases at V and 2 bases at J, with 9 bases between. The CDR3 nucleotides read TGTGCCAGCAGCGATACAGGGACTGGAAACACCATATATTTT. It encodes CASSDTGTGNTIYF.

This clonotype was counted ten times or more. No conserved phenylalanine or tryptophan ends this CDR3, so it is likely a read error. The gene calls are TRBV5-1 and TRBJ1-1; perhaps TRBD1 as D (5 bases). The CDR3 totals 14 residues. Per germline, CDR1 SGHRS and CDR2 YFSETQ. Trimming left V 3 bases short and J 3 bases short, with 12 bases between. This chain's CDR3 is CASSSKLTDTEAFL. The CDR3 DNA sequence: TGCGCCAGCAGCTCCAAGCTGACAGACACTGAAGCTTTCCTT.

This clonotype has at least ten counts. V usage is TRBV20-1 and J usage is TRBJ1-2; 10 bases line up with TRBD1. Unmatched junction bases numbered 5, after V lost 2 bases and J lost 8 bases. The CDR3 spans 13 residues. CDR1 and CDR2 (germline): DFQATT, SNEGSKA (reference sequence). CDR3 amino acids: CSARRGQGKGYTF. CDR3 sequence (DNA): TGCAGTGCTAGAAGGGGACAGGGGAAGGGCTACACCTTC.